This is a list of T cell receptor beta chains from one sample in a study of cytomegalovirus exposure and HLA in healthy donors. Profiled with immunoSEQ multiplex PCR; TCRdb holds only in-frame clones, not every one. Of roughly 200,000 clones listed, approximately 80% are singletons. The material sequenced was PBMCs. Source of these receptors: a woman aged 45-65 years in good health and CMV-seronegative. Both conserved end residues are part of each CDR3. The D gene is left open where the match is weak. The size of a clone is reported for some rows only, either as once, few or many, or as a class for expanded clones.

d_call clone_size j_call v_call cdr3_nt cdr3_aa
. . TRBJ2-2 TRBV4-3 TGCGCCAGCAGCCAACAGGGTACCGGGGAGCTGTTTTTT CASSQQGTGELFF
TRBD1 . TRBJ1-4 TRBV2 TGTGCCAGCAGACGAGCCGGGACAGATGAGGGAAAACTGTTTTTT CASRRAGTDEGKLFF
. . TRBJ2-7 TRBV4-2 TGTGCCAGCAGCCCCTGGGGGGAGATGGACCACTCCGAGCAGTACTTC CASSPWGEMDHSEQYF
. . TRBJ2-6 TRBV5-1 TGCGCCAGCAGCTTGGGGTGGGCCCCTGGGGCCAACGTCCTGACTTTC CASSLGWAPGANVLTF
. once TRBJ1-1 TRBV28 TGTGCCACCGGCCGGGGACTTCGGGGAGGGACGGGCCCCTTT CATGRGLRGGTGPF
. . TRBJ1-3 TRBV30 TGTGCCTGGAGTATAAATAACAGAAACACCATATATTTT CAWSINNRNTIYF
. . TRBJ1-2 TRBV4-3 TGCGCCAGCAGCCAAGAGTACAGGGCCTATGGCTACACCTTC CASSQEYRAYGYTF
. few TRBJ1-5 TRBV2 TGTGCCAGCAGTTTCGGAGGCAATCAGCCCCAGCATTTT CASSFGGNQPQHF
. . TRBJ2-7 TRBV9 TGTGCCAGCAGCGTAGGGGCCTCAACGATCTACGAGCAGTACTTC CASSVGASTIYEQYF
TRBD1 few TRBJ2-5 TRBV7-3 TGTGCCAGCAGCCCTAGGACAGGGGATTTGGGGACCCAGTACTTC CASSPRTGDLGTQYF
. . TRBJ2-1 TRBV6-5 TGTGCCAGCAGTTACGCGGGACTGCTCGTGCAGTTCTTC CASSYAGLLVQFF
. . TRBJ2-7 TRBV7-9 TGTTCCAGCAGCCCACCCTTTCGTAAAGGGGTTCAGCAGTACTTC CSSSPPFRKGVQQYF
. . TRBJ2-3 TRBV15 TGTGCCACCAGCCGGTTCCGGGATACGCAGTATTTT CATSRFRDTQYF
. . TRBJ2-7 TRBV2 TGTGCCAGTGATGTGAGGCGAGGCTACGAGCAGTACTTC CASDVRRGYEQYF
TRBD2 . TRBJ2-1 TRBV19 TGTGCCAGTAGTCCTCCCGCGACTAGCGGACTCACGGAGCAGTTCTTC CASSPPATSGLTEQFF
TRBD2 . TRBJ2-1 TRBV7-9 TGTGCCAGCAGCTTAAACCCTAGCGGGGGCTATGAGCAGTTCTTC CASSLNPSGGYEQFF
. . TRBJ2-6 TRBV27 TGTGCCAGCAGTTCACAGGGTTCCGGGGCCAACGTCCTGACTTTC CASSSQGSGANVLTF
. few TRBJ1-2 TRBV28 TGTGCCAGCAGTTCTCCTGCTTCAACAGGGTTGGTCTATGGCTACACCTTC CASSSPASTGLVYGYTF
. . TRBJ1-1 TRBV6-1 TGTGCCAGCAGTGATATCGGACAGTACACTGAAGCTTTCTTT CASSDIGQYTEAFF
TRBD2 . TRBJ2-3 TRBV6-6 TGTGCCAGCAGTTACCGCGGGAGGAGCACAGATACGCAGTATTTT CASSYRGRSTDTQYF
. . TRBJ1-2 TRBV28 TGTGCCAGCAGTTTCCAGGATAGCTATGGCTACACCTTC CASSFQDSYGYTF
TRBD1 few TRBJ1-3 TRBV11-3 TGTGCCAGCAGCTTATCCGGGACAGGGGGTACGGCCGGAAACACCATATATTTT CASSLSGTGGTAGNTIYF
TRBD1 . TRBJ2-1 TRBV5-1 TGCGCCAGCAGTGGACAGGCCTTAGGTAGAAATGAGCAGTTCTTC CASSGQALGRNEQFF
. . TRBJ2-5 TRBV2 TGTGCCAGCAGTGTTGACGGACTGACCCAGTACTTC CASSVDGLTQYF
TRBD1 . TRBJ2-3 TRBV5-4 TGTGCCAGCAGCTTAGTAACAGGGGGAACAGATACGCAGTATTTT CASSLVTGGTDTQYF
. . TRBJ1-1 TRBV9 TGTGCCAGCAGCGTAGGTGTAACTTCGGACACTGAAGCTTTCTTT CASSVGVTSDTEAFF
TRBD2 . TRBJ2-7 TRBV5-1 TGCGCCAGCAGCTTAGGAGCGGGAGTGTACGAGCAGTACTTC CASSLGAGVYEQYF
TRBD1 . TRBJ2-5 TRBV19 TGTGCCAGTAGTTCCCGGGACAGGGAGTCGTCCCAGTACTTC CASSSRDRESSQYF
TRBD1 . TRBJ1-3 TRBV29-1 TGCAGCGTGGCCGGGACAGGGCTCGGAAACACCATATATTTT CSVAGTGLGNTIYF
. once TRBJ2-5 TRBV28 TGTGCCAGCACAACACAGGGTTGGGGAGAGACCCAGTACTTC CASTTQGWGETQYF
. . TRBJ2-3 TRBV27 TGTGCCAGCAGTTTTGAAGGCCGAGCTCGGGGGACTAGCACAGATACGCAGTATTTT CASSFEGRARGTSTDTQYF
. once TRBJ2-7 TRBV5-8 TGTGCCAGCAGCAGGAGGTTGGGTTACTACGAGCAGTACTTC CASSRRLGYYEQYF
TRBD1 . TRBJ1-2 TRBV15 TGTGCCACCAGCCGACAGGGTTCCTATGGCTACACCTTC CATSRQGSYGYTF
TRBD1 . TRBJ1-1 TRBV19 TGTGCCAGTAGTTCGACAGGACAGGGGGCCATTGAAGCTTTCTTT CASSSTGQGAIEAFF
. few TRBJ1-1 TRBV7-2 TGTGCCAGCAGCTTAGGACAAAACACTGAAGCTTTCTTT CASSLGQNTEAFF
. . TRBJ1-1 TRBV19 TGTGCCAGTAGTATAGGTTTGGACAGGAACACTGAAGCTTTCTTT CASSIGLDRNTEAFF
TRBD1 . TRBJ2-1 TRBV5-1 TGCGCCAGCAGCTTAGGGTCTAGGACAGGGGTGTTTGGAGGTGAGCAGTTCTTC CASSLGSRTGVFGGEQFF
. . TRBJ1-2 TRBV12-2 TGTGCAAGTCGCTTGGGTCCGGCAGGGGAAGGGTATGGCTACACCTTC CASRLGPAGEGYGYTF
TRBD2 few TRBJ2-5 TRBV30 TGTGCCTGGAGCCCCCCTAGCGGGACGGGAGAGACCCAGTACTTC CAWSPPSGTGETQYF
TRBD1 . TRBJ1-1 TRBV27 TGTGCCAGCAGTAGGGACAGGGGGAACACTGAAGCTTTCTTT CASSRDRGNTEAFF
. . TRBJ2-3 TRBV5-1 TGCGCCAGCAGCTTCGGCGGGGAGACAGATACGCAGTATTTT CASSFGGETDTQYF
. . TRBJ1-1 TRBV9 TGTGCCAGCAGCAACCACAGGGTGGGCACTGAAGCTTTCTTT CASSNHRVGTEAFF